One and the same sample provided the 20 T cell receptor beta chains below, sequenced in a study of T cell changes during pregnancy in multiple sclerosis. Sequenced by immunoSEQ multiplex PCR; TCRdb stores in-frame clones only, minus some. This sample has tens of thousands of clones, with 80% to 95% found just once. The sequencing used CD8+ T cells from peripheral blood mononuclear cells, collected after pregnancy. The receptors originated from a female donor with multiple sclerosis, enrolled in a pregnancy study.

The rearrangement uses TRBV19 and TRBJ1-1; TRBD1 aligns across 8 bases. Trimming took 6 bases from V and 5 from J; bases not matched to a gene: 5. The CDR3 consists of 13 residues. CDR1 LNHDA and CDR2 SQIVND come from the germline V gene (reference sequence). The CDR3 DNA sequence: TGTGCCAGTAGCACAGGGGGTAAAACTGAAGCTTTCTTT. Protein: CASSTGGKTEAFF.

Within the sample, this clone is large. V and J are TRBV28 and TRBJ2-4; 8 bases fit TRBD1. The CDR3 runs to 17 residues. The V and J ends lost 4 bases and 8 bases, in that order; junction bases with no gene match: 16. Germline V gene sequence: CDR1 MDHEN, CDR2 SYDVKM. This chain's CDR3 is CASSWDPGGQGKDIQYF. CDR3 bases: TGTGCCAGCAGTTGGGACCCTGGTGGACAGGGAAAAGACATTCAGTACTTC.

This clone was counted a few times. The chain joins TRBV5-4 to TRBJ2-2; D unresolved. The germline CDR1 and CDR2 sequences are SGHNT and YYREEE (reference sequence). CDR3 length: 15 amino acids. Trimming stripped 4 bases from V and 6 bases from J, with 16 bases between. The CDR3 sequence: CASSPRERRAGELFF. CDR3 nucleotide sequence: TGTGCCAGCAGCCCCCGCGAGCGCCGCGCCGGGGAGCTGTTTTTT.

This chain connects TRBV9 to TRBJ2-7, with 8 bases matching TRBD2. This CDR3 has 14 residues. The germline gives CDR1 SGDLS, CDR2 YYNGEE. V lost 2 bases, J lost 0 bases, and 1 base stayed unmatched. This chain's CDR3 is CASSVSGNSYEQYF. CDR3 DNA: TGTGCCAGCAGCGTTAGCGGGAACTCCTACGAGCAGTACTTC.

The rearrangement links TRBV25-1 to TRBJ1-1, with D perhaps matching TRBD1 (5 bases). Trimming stripped 4 bases from V and 3 bases from J, with 9 bases between. Germline V gene data show CDR1 as MGHDK and CDR2 as SYGVNS. This CDR3 spans 13 amino acids. The CDR3 reads CASSGGVYTEAFF. The CDR3 DNA reads TGTGCCAGCAGTGGGGGGGTATACACTGAAGCTTTCTTT.

This rearrangement joins TRBV28 to TRBJ2-5; 7 nucleotides agree with TRBD1. CDR1 and CDR2 (germline): MDHEN, SYDVKM. The V gene end was trimmed by 5 bases and the J gene end by 0 bases; junction bases not matched to a gene: 9. The CDR3 contains 16 residues. CDR3 in amino acids: CASSSLTGVNQETQYF. CDR3 coding DNA: TGTGCCAGCAGTAGCCTCACAGGGGTAAACCAAGAGACCCAGTACTTC.

The chain recombines TRBV29-1 with TRBJ2-4, with 8 positions matching TRBD2. The germline V gene has CDR1 SQVTM and CDR2 ANQGSEA. The CDR3 length is 12 residues. V shed 3 bases and J 7 bases; nucleotides not matched to a gene: 2. This CDR3 reads CSVDGGGNIQYF. CDR3 DNA: TGCAGCGTTGACGGGGGGGGGAACATTCAGTACTTC.

This rearrangement joins TRBV6-1 to TRBJ1-2, with 9 bases aligning to TRBD1. This CDR3 has 13 residues. J was trimmed by 8 bases and V by 6 bases; bases with no gene match: 7. Germline V gene sequence: CDR1 MNHNS, CDR2 SASEGT. The CDR3 nucleotides are TGTGCCAGCAGACCGGGACAGGGAACAGGCTACACCTTC. It codes for CASRPGQGTGYTF.

This CDR3 is CASSSLAGENYEQYF. The CDR3 DNA reads TGTGCCAGCAGTTCTCTAGCGGGAGAGAACTACGAGCAGTACTTC. This sequence joins TRBV27 and TRBJ2-7, with 10 bases matching TRBD2. This CDR3 has 15 residues. In germline, CDR1 is MNHEY, CDR2 SMNVEV (reference sequence). The V gene end was trimmed by 4 bases and the J gene end by 3 bases; junction bases not matched to a gene: 6.

The chain employs TRBV4-3 and TRBJ1-2, with D maybe TRBD1 (6 bases). Trimming removed 1 base from V and 4 bases from J, with 13 bases in between. Germline lookup yields CDR1 LGHNA and CDR2 YSLEER. The CDR3 length is 15 residues. The CDR3 protein is CASSQGVGGGYGYTF. The CDR3 DNA sequence: TGCGCCAGCAGCCAAGGGGTAGGGGGGGGCTATGGCTACACCTTC.

The table lists this clone with a count of one. V and J are TRBV27 and TRBJ2-5; 8 nucleotides line up with TRBD1. Looked up from germline, CDR1 is MNHEY and CDR2 is SMNVEV (reference sequence). V was clipped by 5 bases and J by 2 bases; unmatched bases: 7. The CDR3 is made up of 15 amino acids. CDR3 DNA sequence: TGTGCCAGCAGTATAGGGACAGGAGAACAAGAGACCCAGTACTTC. Protein: CASSIGTGEQETQYF.

The chain couples TRBV5-6 to TRBJ2-1; 11 positions match TRBD2. Germline lookup yields CDR1 SGHDT and CDR2 YYEEEE. The CDR3 is 17 residues long. The trim removed 5 bases at V and 0 bases at J, leaving 7 bases unmatched. The CDR3 sequence is CASRTSGDYSSYNEQFF. Here the CDR3 DNA reads TGTGCCAGCAGGACTAGCGGGGACTACAGCTCCTACAATGAGCAGTTCTTC.

V and J are TRBV6-1 and TRBJ1-5, with D tentatively TRBD1 (6 bases). Germline CDR1 and CDR2: MNHNS and SASEGT. There are 15 residues in the CDR3. V dropped 1 base and J dropped 7 bases, with 14 bases sitting between them. The CDR3 region has the DNA TGTGCCAGCAGTGAAGACAGGTCGAGGGGGCAGCCCCAGCATTTT. Protein product: CASSEDRSRGQPQHF.

The CDR3 reads CASSLTGGSYEQYF. The CDR3, as DNA: TGTGCCAGCAGTCTAACAGGGGGCTCCTACGAGCAGTACTTC. V gene TRBV27 combines with J gene TRBJ2-7, with 8 bases matching TRBD1. J lost 0 bases, V lost 5 bases, and 3 bases had no gene match. In germline, CDR1 is MNHEY, CDR2 SMNVEV (reference sequence). The CDR3 is made up of 14 amino acids.

The V call is TRBV11-3, the J call TRBJ2-1; TRBD2 matches 14 bases. The CDR3 loop spans 15 amino acids. The junction had 7 bases not matched to a gene; V was cut back by 5 bases and J by 10 bases. The germline V gene has CDR1 SGHNT and CDR2 YENEEA. Here the CDR3 DNA reads TGTGCCAGCAGCCCACCGACTAGCGGGAGGGGGGAGCAGTTCTTC. Its protein product is CASSPPTSGRGEQFF.

The chain links TRBV6-5 to TRBJ2-7, with 12 bases that match TRBD2. Germline CDR1 and CDR2: MNHEY and SVGAGI. J was trimmed by 2 bases and V by 5 bases; bases with no gene match: 4. CDR3 size: 15 residues. The CDR3 sequence: CASSKTSGRAYEQYF. The CDR3 nucleotides read TGTGCCAGCAGTAAGACTAGCGGGAGAGCCTACGAGCAGTACTTC.

The rearrangement links TRBV4-1 to TRBJ1-3, with 7 bases fitting TRBD1. CDR1 MGHRA and CDR2 YSYEKL come from the germline V gene. CDR3 size: 16 residues. The V gene end was trimmed by 0 bases and the J gene end by 2 bases; junction bases not matched to a gene: 4. The CDR3 reads CASSQEGQGAGNTIYF. CDR3 nucleotides: TGCGCCAGCAGCCAAGAGGGCCAGGGGGCTGGAAACACCATATATTTT.

This chain joins TRBV5-1 and TRBJ2-7, with D uncertain. The V gene lost 5 bases and the J gene lost 3 bases, with 6 bases spanning the gap. Germline V gene data show CDR1 as SGHRS and CDR2 as YFSETQ. The CDR3 runs to 11 residues. CDR3 protein: CASSSYYEQYF. In DNA, the CDR3 is TGCGCCAGCAGTTCGTACTACGAGCAGTACTTC. The complete variable domain, with remaining parts taken from reference TRBV5-1 and TRBJ2-7, reads KAGVTQTPRYLIKTRGQQVTLSCSPISGHRSVSWYQQTPGQGLQFLFEYFSETQRNKGNFPGRFSGRQFSNSRSEMNVSTLELGDSALYLCASSSYYEQYFGPGTRLTVT.

CDR3 bases: TGCGCCAGCAGCTTGGGTGACAGGGAGCTCACAGATACGCAGTATTTT. Its protein product is CASSLGDRELTDTQYF. V is TRBV5-1 and J is TRBJ2-3; 7 bases line up with TRBD1. This CDR3 spans 16 amino acids. V lost 0 bases to trimming and J lost 2 bases; unmatched junction nucleotides: 6. Germline V lookup: CDR1 SGHRS, CDR2 YFSETQ. The variable domain in full, completed from reference TRBV5-1 and TRBJ2-3, reads KAGVTQTPRYLIKTRGQQVTLSCSPISGHRSVSWYQQTPGQGLQFLFEYFSETQRNKGNFPGRFSGRQFSNSRSEMNVSTLELGDSALYLCASSLGDRELTDTQYFGPGTRLTVL.

The gene calls are TRBV19 and TRBJ1-5; unclear D gene. This CDR3 is built from 14 residues. V was shortened by 3 bases and J by 10 bases, with 16 bases between the two germline ends. Germline V gene sequence: CDR1 LNHDA, CDR2 SQIVND (reference sequence). CDR3 DNA sequence: TGTGCCAGTAGTATCCGGGAAGCTTGGGTCCCCCAGCATTTT. Translated: CASSIREAWVPQHF.